Included here is one TCR beta chain sequence, with context. Its antigen remains unidentified. The data originate from a study of T cell responses to AZD1222 COVID-19 vaccine. General study results and limits: Along spike, vaccine-associated CD4 TCRs were found throughout, with dominance at 160-218 and 743-854.

Some clones are missing from TCRdb's copy, which holds only in-frame ones; the method was immunoSEQ multiplex PCR. The sample shows around 140,000 clones, 90% to 95% of them seen only once. The CDR3 sequence is 16 residues long. This chain connects TRBV21-1 to TRBJ2-3; the table's D call of TRBD2 was not tested on the DNA. TRBV21-1 is shown as a pseudogene. The sequencing used peripheral blood, collected 28 days after the second AZD1222 dose. The TCR originated in an adult who received the AZD1222 COVID-19 vaccine. CDR3 in DNA: TGTGCCAGCAGCGAAAATACCCCCCTAGGAACAGATACGCAGTATTTT. Amino acid sequence: CASSENTPLGTDTQYF.